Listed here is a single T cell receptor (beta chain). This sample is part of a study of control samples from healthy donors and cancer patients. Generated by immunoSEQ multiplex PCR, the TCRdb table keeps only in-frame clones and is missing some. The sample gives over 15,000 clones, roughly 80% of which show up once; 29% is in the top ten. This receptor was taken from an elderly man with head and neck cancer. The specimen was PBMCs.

CDR3 sequence reads: CASSYSGQGAGEQYF. CDR3 DNA: TGTGCCAGCAGTTACTCGGGACAGGGGGCCGGAGAGCAGTACTTC. The rearrangement uses TRBV6-2 or TRBV6-3 and TRBJ2-7, with TRBD1 matching 12 bases. Germline V CDR1 and CDR2: MNHEY, SVGEGT. Trimming removed 0 bases from V and 7 bases from J; junction bases left unmatched: 4. This CDR3 region has 15 residues.